The entry that follows covers one T cell receptor (beta chain) sequence. This entry belongs to a study of T cell changes during pregnancy in multiple sclerosis. Here immunoSEQ multiplex PCR was the method, and the copy in TCRdb shows in-frame clones only, minus some. The table shows about 92,000 clones, with around 93% occurring only once. Trimming took 3 bases from V and 1 from J, leaving 3 bases between them. The CDR3 totals 12 residues. Germline-derived CDR1 and CDR2 are SGDLS and YYNGEE. The V gene is TRBV9, the J gene TRBJ2-3; D not certain. This specimen consisted of peripheral blood, obtained in the third trimester of pregnancy. This TCR derives from a female donor with multiple sclerosis, enrolled in a pregnancy study. The CDR3 loop reads CASSGGTDTQYF. Here the CDR3 DNA reads TGTGCCAGCAGCGGCGGCACAGATACGCAGTATTTT.